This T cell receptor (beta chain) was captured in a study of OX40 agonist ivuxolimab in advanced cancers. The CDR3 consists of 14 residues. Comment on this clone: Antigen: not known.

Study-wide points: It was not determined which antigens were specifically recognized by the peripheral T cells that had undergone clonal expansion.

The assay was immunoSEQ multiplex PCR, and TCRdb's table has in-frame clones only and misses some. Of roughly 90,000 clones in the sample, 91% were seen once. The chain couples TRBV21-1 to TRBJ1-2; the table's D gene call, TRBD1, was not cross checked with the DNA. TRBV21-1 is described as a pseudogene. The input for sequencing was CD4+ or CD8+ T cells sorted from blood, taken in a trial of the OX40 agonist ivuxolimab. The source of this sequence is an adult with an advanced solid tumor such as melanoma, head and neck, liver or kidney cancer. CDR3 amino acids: CASSTRDRVYGYTF. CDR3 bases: TGTGCCAGCAGCACCCGGGACAGGGTCTATGGCTACACCTTC.